This TCR beta chain derives from a study of control samples from healthy donors and cancer patients. Sequencing was performed with immunoSEQ multiplex PCR; in TCRdb, only in-frame clones are kept and a portion is missing. Among 75,000 to 100,000 clones, about 88% were seen once, and the ten largest hold roughly 1.2%. Concerning this clone: Its ends do not fully match the called genes, so a read error is possible.

The CDR3 contains 13 residues. Per the germline V gene, CDR1 is MNHEY and CDR2 is SVGAGI. The J gene is TRBJ2-6, the V gene TRBV6-5; D unresolved. The source material was blood. The sequence came from a woman aged 45-65 years in good health. The CDR3 DNA is TGTGCCAGCAGGTACTCTGGGGCCAACGTCCTGACTTTC. Protein sequence: CASRYSGANVLTF.